This T cell receptor (beta chain) was documented in a study of T cells after posttransplantation cyclophosphamide. Busulfan-fludarabine conditioning, marrow transplant, and cyclophosphamide on days +3 and +4 were administered. Broader study findings: Later blood repertoires were often dominated by clones from the donor CD8+ memory compartment.

Looked up from germline, CDR1 is LNHDA and CDR2 is SQIVND (reference sequence). This CDR3 has 15 amino acids. Trimming took 5 bases from V and 3 from J; bases not matched to a gene: 4. Concerning this clone itself: The antigen is unknown.

Using immunoSEQ multiplex PCR, the repertoire was profiled, and TCRdb retains in-frame clones only, with some absent. The data contain 30,000 to 45,000 clones, 78% of them singletons. The source material was CD4+ T cells sorted from blood, sampled 1,800 to 2,000 days after a stem cell transplant with posttransplant cyclophosphamide. The chain links TRBV19 to TRBJ2-2; TRBD2 matches 9 bases. This TCR came from a female patient aged 35 to 55 who received an allogeneic stem cell transplant from a related donor, was CMV-positive, and had no GVHD. The T cells may partly be graft donor cells. CDR3 residues: CASSPRGGYTGELFF. CDR3 nucleotide sequence: TGTGCCAGTAGTCCGCGGGGGGGTTACACCGGGGAGCTGTTTTTT.